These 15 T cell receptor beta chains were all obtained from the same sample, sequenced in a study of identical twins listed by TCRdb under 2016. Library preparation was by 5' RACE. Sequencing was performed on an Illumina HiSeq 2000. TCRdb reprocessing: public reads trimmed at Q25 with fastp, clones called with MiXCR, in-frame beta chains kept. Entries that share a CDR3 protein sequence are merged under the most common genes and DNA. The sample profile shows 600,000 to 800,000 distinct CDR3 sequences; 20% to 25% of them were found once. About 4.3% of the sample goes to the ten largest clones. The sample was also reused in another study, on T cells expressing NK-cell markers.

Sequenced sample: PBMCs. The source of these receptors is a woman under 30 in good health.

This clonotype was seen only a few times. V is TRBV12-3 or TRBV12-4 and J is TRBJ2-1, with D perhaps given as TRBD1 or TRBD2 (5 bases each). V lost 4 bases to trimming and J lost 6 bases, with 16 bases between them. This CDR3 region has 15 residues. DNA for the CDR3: TGTGCCAGCAGTTATCGTGCTCTGAGGGGCAATGAGCAGTTCTTC. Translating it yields CASSYRALRGNEQFF.

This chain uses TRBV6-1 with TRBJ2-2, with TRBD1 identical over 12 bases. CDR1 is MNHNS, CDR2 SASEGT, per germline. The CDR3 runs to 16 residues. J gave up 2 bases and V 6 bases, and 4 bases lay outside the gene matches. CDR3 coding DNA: TGTGCCAGCAGCAAGGGACAGGGGGCAAACACCGGGGAGCTGTTTTTT. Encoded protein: CASSKGQGANTGELFF.

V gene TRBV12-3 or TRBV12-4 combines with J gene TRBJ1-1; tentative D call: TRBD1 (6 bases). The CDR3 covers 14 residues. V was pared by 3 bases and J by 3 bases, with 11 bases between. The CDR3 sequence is CASSFSQGDTEAFF. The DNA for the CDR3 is TGTGCCAGCAGTTTTTCACAGGGCGACACTGAAGCTTTCTTT.

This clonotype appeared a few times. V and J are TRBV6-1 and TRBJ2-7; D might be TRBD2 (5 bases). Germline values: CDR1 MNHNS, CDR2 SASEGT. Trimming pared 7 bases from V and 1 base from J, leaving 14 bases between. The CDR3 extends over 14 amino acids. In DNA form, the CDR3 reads TGTGCCAGCACCTCCGTACCGGGATCCTACGAGCAGTACTTC. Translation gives CASTSVPGSYEQYF.

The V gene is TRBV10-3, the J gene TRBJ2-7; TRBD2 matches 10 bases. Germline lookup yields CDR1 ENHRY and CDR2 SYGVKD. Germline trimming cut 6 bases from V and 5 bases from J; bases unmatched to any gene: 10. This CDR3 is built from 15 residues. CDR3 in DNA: TGTGCCATCAGCTACGCTAGCGGGAGAACCGACGAGCAGTACTTC. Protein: CAISYASGRTDEQYF.

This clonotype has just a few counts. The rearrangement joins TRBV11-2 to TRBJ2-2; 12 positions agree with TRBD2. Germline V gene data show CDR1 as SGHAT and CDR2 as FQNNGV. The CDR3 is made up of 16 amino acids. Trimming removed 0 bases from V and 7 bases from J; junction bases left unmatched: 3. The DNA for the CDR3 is TGTGCCAGCAGCTTAGAGCTAGCGGGGGGGTTCGGGGAGCTGTTTTTT. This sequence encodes CASSLELAGGFGELFF.

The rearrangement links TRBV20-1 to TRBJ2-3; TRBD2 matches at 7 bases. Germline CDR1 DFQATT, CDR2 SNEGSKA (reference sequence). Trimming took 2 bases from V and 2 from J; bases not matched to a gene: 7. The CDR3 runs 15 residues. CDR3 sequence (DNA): TGCAGTGCTAGACACTGGCGGGGGACCACAGATACGCAGTATTTT. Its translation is CSARHWRGTTDTQYF.

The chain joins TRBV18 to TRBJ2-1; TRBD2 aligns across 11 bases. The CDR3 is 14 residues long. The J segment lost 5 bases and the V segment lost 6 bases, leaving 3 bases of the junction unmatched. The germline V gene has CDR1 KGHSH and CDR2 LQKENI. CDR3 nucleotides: TGTGCCAGCTCCCGTAGCGGGAGGGACAATGAGCAGTTCTTC. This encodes CASSRSGRDNEQFF. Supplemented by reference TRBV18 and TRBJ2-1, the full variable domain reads NAGVMQNPRHLVRRRGQEARLRCSPMKGHSHVYWYRQLPEEGLKFMVYLQKENIIDESGMPKERFSAEFPKEGPSILRIQQVVRGDSAAYFCASSRSGRDNEQFFGPGTRLTVL.

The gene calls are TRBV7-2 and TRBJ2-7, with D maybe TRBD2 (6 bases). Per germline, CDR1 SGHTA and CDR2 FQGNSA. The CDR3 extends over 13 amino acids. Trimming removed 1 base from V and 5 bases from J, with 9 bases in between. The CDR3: CASSLVGGDEQYF. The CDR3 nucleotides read TGTGCCAGCAGCTTAGTGGGCGGGGACGAGCAGTACTTC.

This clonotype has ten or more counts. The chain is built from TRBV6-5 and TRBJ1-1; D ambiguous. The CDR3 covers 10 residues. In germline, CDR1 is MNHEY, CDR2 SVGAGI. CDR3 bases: TGTACCGCCACGGACACTGAAGCTTTCTTT. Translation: CTATDTEAFF.

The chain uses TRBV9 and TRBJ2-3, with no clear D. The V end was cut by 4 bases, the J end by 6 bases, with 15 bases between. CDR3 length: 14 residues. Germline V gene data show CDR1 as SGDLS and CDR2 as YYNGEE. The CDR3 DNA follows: TGTGCCAGCAGCCCCTCCGGATCAGGCGATACGCAGTATTTT. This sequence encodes CASSPSGSGDTQYF.

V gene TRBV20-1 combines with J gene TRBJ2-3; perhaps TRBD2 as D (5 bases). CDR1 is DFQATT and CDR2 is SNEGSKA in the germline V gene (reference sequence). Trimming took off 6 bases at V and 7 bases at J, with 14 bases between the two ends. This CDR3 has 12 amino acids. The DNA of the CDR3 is TGCAGTGCAGCGGTGGGTCTAAATACGCAGTATTTT. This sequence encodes CSAAVGLNTQYF.

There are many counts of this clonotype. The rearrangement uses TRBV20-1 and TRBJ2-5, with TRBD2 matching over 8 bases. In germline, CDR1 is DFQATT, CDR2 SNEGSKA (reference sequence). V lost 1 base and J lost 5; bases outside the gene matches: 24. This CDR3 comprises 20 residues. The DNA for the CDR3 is TGCAGTGCTAGAGGAAGATTCCGGCTAGCGGGCACCTTCAAGGCGGAGACCCAGTACTTC. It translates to CSARGRFRLAGTFKAETQYF.

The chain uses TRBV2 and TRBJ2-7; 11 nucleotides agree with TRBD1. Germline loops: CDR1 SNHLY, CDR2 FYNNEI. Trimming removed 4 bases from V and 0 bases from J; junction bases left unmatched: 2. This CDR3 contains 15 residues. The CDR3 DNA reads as TGTGCCAGCAGTGGGGACAGGGGGAACTCCTACGAGCAGTACTTC. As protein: CASSGDRGNSYEQYF.

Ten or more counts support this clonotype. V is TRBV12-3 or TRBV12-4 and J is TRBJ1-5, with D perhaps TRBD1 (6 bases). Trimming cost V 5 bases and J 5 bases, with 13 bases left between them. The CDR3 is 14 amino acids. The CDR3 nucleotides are TGTGCCAGCAGTCCCACGGGGGCGCATCAGCCCCAGCATTTT. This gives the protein CASSPTGAHQPQHF.